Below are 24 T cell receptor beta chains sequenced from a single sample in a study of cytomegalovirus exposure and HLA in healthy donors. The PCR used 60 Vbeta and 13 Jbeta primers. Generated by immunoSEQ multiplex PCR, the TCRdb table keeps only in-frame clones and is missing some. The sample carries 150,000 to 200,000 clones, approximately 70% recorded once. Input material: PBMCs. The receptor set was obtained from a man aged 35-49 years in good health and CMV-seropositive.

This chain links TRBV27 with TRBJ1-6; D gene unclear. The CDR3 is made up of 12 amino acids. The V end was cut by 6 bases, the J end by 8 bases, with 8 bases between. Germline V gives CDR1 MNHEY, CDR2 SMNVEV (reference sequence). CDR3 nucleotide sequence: TGTGCCAGCAGGGGTCAGGATTCACCCCTCCACTTT. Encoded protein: CASRGQDSPLHF.

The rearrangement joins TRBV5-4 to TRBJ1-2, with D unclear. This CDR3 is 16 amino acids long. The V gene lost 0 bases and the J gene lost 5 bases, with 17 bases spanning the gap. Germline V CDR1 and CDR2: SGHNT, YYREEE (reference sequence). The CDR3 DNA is TGTGCCAGCAGCTTGGCCTTGGGCAGGCGAGGGTATGGCTACACCTTC. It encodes CASSLALGRRGYGYTF. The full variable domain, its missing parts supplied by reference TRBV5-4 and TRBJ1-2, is ETGVTQSPTHLIKTRGQQVTLRCSSQSGHNTVSWYQQALGQGPQFIFQYYREEENGRGNFPPRFSGLQFPNYSSELNVNALELDDSALYLCASSLALGRRGYGYTFGSGTRLTVV.

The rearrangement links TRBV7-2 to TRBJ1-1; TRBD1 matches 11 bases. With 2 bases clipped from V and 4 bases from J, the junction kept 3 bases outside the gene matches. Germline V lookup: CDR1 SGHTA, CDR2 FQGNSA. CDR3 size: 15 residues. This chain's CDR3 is CASSLTGTGGTEAFF. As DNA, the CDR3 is TGTGCCAGCAGCTTAACCGGGACAGGGGGCACTGAAGCTTTCTTT.

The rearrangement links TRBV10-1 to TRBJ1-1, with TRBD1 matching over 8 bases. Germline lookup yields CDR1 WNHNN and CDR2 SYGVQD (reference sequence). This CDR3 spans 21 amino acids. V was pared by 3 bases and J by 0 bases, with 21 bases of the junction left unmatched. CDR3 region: CASSEQGVAPGRIYMNTEAFF. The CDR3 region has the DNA TGCGCCAGCAGTGAACAGGGGGTGGCCCCCGGACGTATTTATATGAACACTGAAGCTTTCTTT.

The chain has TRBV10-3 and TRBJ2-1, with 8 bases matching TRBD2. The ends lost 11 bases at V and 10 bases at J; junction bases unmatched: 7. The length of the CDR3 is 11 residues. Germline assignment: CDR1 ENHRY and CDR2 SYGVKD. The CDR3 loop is CAAGGGYEQFF. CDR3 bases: TGTGCCGCCGGGGGGGGGTACGAGCAGTTCTTC.

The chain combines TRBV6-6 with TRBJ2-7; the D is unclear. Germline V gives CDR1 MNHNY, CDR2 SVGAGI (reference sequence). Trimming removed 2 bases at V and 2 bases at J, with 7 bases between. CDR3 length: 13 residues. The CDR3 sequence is CASSYAGTYEQYF. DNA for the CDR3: TGTGCCAGCAGTTACGCAGGAACCTACGAGCAGTACTTC.

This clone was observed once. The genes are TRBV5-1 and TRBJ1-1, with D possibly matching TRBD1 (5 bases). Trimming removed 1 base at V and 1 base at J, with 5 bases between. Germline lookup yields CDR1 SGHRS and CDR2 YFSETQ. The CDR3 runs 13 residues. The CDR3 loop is CASSLTGNTEAFF. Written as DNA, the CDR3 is TGCGCCAGCAGCTTGACAGGGAACACTGAAGCTTTCTTT.

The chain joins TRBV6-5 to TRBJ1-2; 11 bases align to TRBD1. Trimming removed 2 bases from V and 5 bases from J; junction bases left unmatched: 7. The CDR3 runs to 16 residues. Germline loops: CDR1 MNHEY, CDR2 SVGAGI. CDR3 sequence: CASSYIRTGGAYGYTF. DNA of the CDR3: TGTGCCAGCAGTTACATCAGGACAGGGGGCGCGTATGGCTACACCTTC.

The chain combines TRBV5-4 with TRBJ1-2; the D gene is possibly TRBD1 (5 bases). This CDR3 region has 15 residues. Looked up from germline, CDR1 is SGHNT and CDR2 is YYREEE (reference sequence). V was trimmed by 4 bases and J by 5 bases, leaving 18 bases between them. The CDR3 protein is CASSLENRGSYGYTF. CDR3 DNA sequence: TGTGCCAGCAGCCTTGAAAACCGGGGGAGTTATGGCTACACCTTC. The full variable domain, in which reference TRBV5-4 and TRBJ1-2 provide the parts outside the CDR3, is ETGVTQSPTHLIKTRGQQVTLRCSSQSGHNTVSWYQQALGQGPQFIFQYYREEENGRGNFPPRFSGLQFPNYSSELNVNALELDDSALYLCASSLENRGSYGYTFGSGTRLTVV.

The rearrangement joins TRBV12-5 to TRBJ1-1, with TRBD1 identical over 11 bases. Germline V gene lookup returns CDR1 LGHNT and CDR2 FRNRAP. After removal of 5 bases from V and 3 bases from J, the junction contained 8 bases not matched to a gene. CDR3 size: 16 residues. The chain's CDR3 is CASGLWTGGGHTEAFF. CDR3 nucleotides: TGTGCTAGTGGTCTTTGGACAGGGGGCGGACACACTGAAGCTTTCTTT.

The CDR3 DNA sequence: TGTGCCAGCTCACCAAACCGGGGGGGCACAGATACGCAGTATTTT. Amino acid sequence: CASSPNRGGTDTQYF. The rearrangement joins TRBV18 to TRBJ2-3; 7 bases are a match to TRBD2. Germline CDR1 KGHSH, CDR2 LQKENI. With 2 bases clipped from V and 1 base from J, the junction kept 3 bases outside the gene matches. There are 15 residues in the CDR3.

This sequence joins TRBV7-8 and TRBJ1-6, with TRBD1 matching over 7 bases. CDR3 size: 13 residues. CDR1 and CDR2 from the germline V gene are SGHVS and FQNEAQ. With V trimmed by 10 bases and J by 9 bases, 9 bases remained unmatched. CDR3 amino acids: CATSGTASSPLHF. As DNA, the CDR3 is TGTGCCACCTCCGGGACAGCGAGTTCACCCCTCCACTTT.

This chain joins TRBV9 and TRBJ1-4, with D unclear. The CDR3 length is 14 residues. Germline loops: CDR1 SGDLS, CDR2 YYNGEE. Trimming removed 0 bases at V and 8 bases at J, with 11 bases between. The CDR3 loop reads CASSVAGMQEKLFF. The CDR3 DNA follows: TGTGCCAGCAGCGTAGCTGGTATGCAGGAAAAACTGTTTTTT.

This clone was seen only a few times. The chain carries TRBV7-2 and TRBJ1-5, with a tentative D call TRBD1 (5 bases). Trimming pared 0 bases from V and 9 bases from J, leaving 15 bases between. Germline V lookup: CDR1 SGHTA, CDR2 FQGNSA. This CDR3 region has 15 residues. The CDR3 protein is CASSLAGGTEGPQHF. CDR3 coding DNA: TGTGCCAGCAGCTTAGCTGGAGGGACGGAGGGGCCCCAGCATTTT.

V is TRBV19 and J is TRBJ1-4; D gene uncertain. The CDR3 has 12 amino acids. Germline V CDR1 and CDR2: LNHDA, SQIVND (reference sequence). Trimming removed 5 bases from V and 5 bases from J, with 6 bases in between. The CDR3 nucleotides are TGTGCCAGTAGTCACATCAATGAAAAACTGTTTTTT. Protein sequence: CASSHINEKLFF.

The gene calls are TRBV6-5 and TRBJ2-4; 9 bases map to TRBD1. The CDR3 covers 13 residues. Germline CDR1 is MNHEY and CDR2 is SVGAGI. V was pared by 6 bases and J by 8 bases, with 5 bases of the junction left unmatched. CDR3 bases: TGTGCCAGCAGCCTGGACAGGGGTGACATTCAGTACTTC. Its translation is CASSLDRGDIQYF.

The CDR3 bases are TGTGCCAGCAGCTTGGGACAGGGAACTCCCTACGAGCAGTACTTC. Translating gives CASSLGQGTPYEQYF. The chain joins TRBV11-2 to TRBJ2-7; 9 bases align to TRBD1. This CDR3 spans 15 amino acids. Trimming cost V 3 bases and J 2 bases; bases outside gene matches: 5. Germline CDR1 SGHAT, CDR2 FQNNGV.

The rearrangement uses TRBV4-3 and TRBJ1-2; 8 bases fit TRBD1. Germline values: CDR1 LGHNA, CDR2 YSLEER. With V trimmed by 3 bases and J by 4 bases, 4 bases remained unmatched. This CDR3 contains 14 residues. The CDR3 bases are TGCGCCAGCAGCCAGGCCACAGGGGGCTATGGCTACACCTTC. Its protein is CASSQATGGYGYTF.

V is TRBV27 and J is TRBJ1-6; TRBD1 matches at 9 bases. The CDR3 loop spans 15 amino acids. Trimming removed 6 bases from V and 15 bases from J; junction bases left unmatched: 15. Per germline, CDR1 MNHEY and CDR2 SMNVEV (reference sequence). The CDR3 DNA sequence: TGTGCCAGCAGCCTCGGTGGGACAGGGATCTGTCTCCTCCACTTT. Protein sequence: CASSLGGTGICLLHF.

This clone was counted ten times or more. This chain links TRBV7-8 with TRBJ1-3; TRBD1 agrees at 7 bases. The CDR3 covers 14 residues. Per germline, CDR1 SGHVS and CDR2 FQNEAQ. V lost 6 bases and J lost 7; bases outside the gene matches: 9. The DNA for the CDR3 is TGTGCCAGCAGGACGGGGGACAGACGCAACACCATATATTTT. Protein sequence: CASRTGDRRNTIYF.

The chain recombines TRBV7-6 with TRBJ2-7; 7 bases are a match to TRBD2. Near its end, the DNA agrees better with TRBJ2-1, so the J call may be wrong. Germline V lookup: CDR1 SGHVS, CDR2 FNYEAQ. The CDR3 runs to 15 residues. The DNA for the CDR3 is TGTGCCAGCAGCCCCGGGCGGGGGACCTTCAATGAGCAGTTCTTC. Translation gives CASSPGRGTFNEQFF.

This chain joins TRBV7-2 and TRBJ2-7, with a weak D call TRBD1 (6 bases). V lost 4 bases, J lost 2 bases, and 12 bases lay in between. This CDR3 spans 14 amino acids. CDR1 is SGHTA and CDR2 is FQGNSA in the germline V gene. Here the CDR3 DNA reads TGTGCCAGCAGCTCCTTTACAGGGACCTACGAGCAGTACTTC. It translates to CASSSFTGTYEQYF.

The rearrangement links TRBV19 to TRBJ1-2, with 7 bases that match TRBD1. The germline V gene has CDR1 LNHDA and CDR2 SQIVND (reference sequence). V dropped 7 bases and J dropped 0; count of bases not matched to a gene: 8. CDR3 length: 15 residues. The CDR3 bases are TGTGCCAGTACCGCAAACAGGGGCGCTAACTATGGCTACACCTTC. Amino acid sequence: CASTANRGANYGYTF.

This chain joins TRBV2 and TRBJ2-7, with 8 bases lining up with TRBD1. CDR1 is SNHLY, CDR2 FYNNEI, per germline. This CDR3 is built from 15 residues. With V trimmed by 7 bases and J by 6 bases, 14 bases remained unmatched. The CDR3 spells CASTRIRGPAGEQYF. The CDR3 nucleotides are TGTGCCAGCACCCGAATCAGGGGGCCGGCGGGCGAGCAGTACTTC.